Given below is one T cell receptor (beta chain) in context. What it binds is not known. The read terminates 3 residues before the CDR3 end, so the remaining end is supplied by the germline J gene. This entry comes from a study of T cell clonality in common variable immunodeficiency. Overall study findings and caveats: CVID subjects had higher TCRbeta clonality than healthy controls, most marked in about a third. Common variable immunodeficiency TCR beta sequences reportedly had fewer deletions and N-nucleotide insertions. Shared TCRbeta clones were fewer between CVID subjects than controls.

Germline V lookup: CDR1 SNHLY, CDR2 FYNNEI. With 1 base clipped from V and 4 bases from J, the junction kept 6 bases outside the gene matches. This CDR3 has 16 residues. Sequencing was performed with immunoSEQ multiplex PCR; in TCRdb, only in-frame clones are kept and a portion is missing. The sample includes around 15,000 clones, none of them occurring once. This chain joins TRBV2 and TRBJ2-7; 11 bases are shared with TRBD2. This TCR came from a human donor with common variable immunodeficiency. Sample: peripheral blood mononuclear cells. The CDR3 DNA, read in part, is TGTGCCAGCAGTGAAGAAGGGACTAGCGGAAGGTACGAG. Translating it yields CASSEEGTSGRYE. The whole CDR3 sequence reads CASSEEGTSGRYEQYF.